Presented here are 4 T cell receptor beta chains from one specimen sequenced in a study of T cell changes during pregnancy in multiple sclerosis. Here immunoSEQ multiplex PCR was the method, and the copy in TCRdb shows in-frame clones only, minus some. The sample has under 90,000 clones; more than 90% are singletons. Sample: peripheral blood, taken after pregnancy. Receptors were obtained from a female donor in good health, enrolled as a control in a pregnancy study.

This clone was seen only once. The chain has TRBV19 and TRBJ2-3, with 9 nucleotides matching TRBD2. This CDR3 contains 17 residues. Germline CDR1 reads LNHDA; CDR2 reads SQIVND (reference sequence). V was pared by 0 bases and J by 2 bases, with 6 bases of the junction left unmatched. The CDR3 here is CASSIDLSGGITDTQYF. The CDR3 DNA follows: TGTGCCAGTAGTATAGACCTAAGCGGGGGGATCACAGATACGCAGTATTTT.

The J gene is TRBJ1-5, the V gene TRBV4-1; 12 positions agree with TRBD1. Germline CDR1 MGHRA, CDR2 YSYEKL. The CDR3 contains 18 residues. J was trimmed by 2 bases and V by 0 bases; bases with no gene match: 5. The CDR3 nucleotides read TGCGCCAGCAGCCAAGAGGGACAGGGGGCTATAGGCAATCAGCCCCAGCATTTT. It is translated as CASSQEGQGAIGNQPQHF.

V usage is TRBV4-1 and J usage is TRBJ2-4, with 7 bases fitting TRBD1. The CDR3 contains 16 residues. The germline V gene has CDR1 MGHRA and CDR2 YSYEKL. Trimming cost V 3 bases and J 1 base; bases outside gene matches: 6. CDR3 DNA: TGCGCCAGCAGCCATGACAGGGTAGTGGCCAAAAACATTCAGTACTTC. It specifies CASSHDRVVAKNIQYF.

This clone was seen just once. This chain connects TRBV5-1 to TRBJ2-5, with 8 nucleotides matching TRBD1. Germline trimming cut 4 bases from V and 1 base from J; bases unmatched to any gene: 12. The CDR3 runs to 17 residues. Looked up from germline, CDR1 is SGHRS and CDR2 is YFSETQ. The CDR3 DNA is TGCGCCAGCAGCCCGTGGGGTCCTGACAGGGGCCAAGAGACCCAGTACTTC. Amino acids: CASSPWGPDRGQETQYF.